One T cell receptor beta chain is described in this entry. Its antigen is as yet unknown. The sample originates from a study of OX40 agonist ivuxolimab in advanced cancers. Whole-study context: Patients were dosed with the agonistic anti-OX40 (CD134) antibody ivuxolimab. Patients with hepatocellular carcinoma, melanoma, renal cell or head and neck cancer made up the dose-escalation patients. Partial responses occurred in Three dose-escalation patients, one with hepatocellular carcinoma and two with cutaneous melanoma. Points from the study as a whole: Relative to CD4+, CD8+ T cells held more expanded clones on average.

The assay was immunoSEQ multiplex PCR, and TCRdb's table has in-frame clones only and misses some. Of 13,000 to 15,000 clones listed, about 93% are singletons. The CDR3 is 13 amino acids. J gave up 6 bases and V 8 bases, and 10 bases lay outside the gene matches. In germline, CDR1 is MNHEY, CDR2 SVGAGI. V is TRBV6-5 and J is TRBJ2-7; 7 positions match TRBD2. The source is an adult with an advanced solid tumor such as melanoma, head and neck, liver or kidney cancer. Sequenced here: CD4+ or CD8+ T cells sorted from blood, sampled in a trial of the OX40 agonist ivuxolimab. The CDR3 loop is CASGDGGSSEQYF. CDR3 DNA: TGTGCCAGCGGGGACGGGGGGAGTAGCGAGCAGTACTTC.